This TCR beta chain derives from a study of T cells in tumors after PD-1 blockade. Overall study: Excluded were patients with checkpoint blockade, immunosuppressants, or radiotherapy or other anti-cancer therapy within 4 weeks. Daily vismodegib 150 mg continued in a subset of anti-PD-1-treated patients. Blood samples averaged around 110,000 templates (range roughly 21,000-290,000) and over 35,000 unique clonotypes.

The protocol was immunoSEQ multiplex PCR, while the TCRdb copy is restricted to in-frame clones and leaves out a portion. The table lists tens of thousands of clones, around two thirds of them singletons, with approximately 4.5% in the top ten. Study-wide results and caveats: Peripheral recruitment is suggested, as some novel exhausted tumor clones were in pre-treatment blood.

This clone appeared a single time. Its antigen is unidentified. CDR1 is GTSNPN and CDR2 is SVGIG in the germline V gene (reference sequence). The CDR3 loop spans 15 amino acids. J was trimmed by 5 bases and V by 3 bases; bases with no gene match: 7. The sequencing here drew on PBMCs, taken after anti-PD-1 treatment. The TCR comes from a human donor with basal cell carcinoma. V usage is TRBV30 and J usage is TRBJ2-5; 12 nucleotides align to TRBD2. CDR3 coding DNA: TGTGCCTGGAGCATCGGACTAGCGGGGCAGGAGACCCAGTACTTC. Its protein is CAWSIGLAGQETQYF.